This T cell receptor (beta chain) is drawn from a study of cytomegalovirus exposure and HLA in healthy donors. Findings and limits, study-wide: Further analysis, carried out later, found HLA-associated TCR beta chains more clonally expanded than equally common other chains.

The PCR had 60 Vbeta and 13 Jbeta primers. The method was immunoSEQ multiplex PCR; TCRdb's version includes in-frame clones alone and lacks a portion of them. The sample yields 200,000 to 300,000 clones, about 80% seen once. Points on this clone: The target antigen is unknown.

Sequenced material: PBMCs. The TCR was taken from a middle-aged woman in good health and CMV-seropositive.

Written as DNA, the CDR3 is TGTGCCACCAGCAGGACTAGCGGGGGATCATACAATGAGCAGTTCTTC. Encoded protein: CATSRTSGGSYNEQFF. The V call is TRBV15, the J call TRBJ2-1, with 12 nucleotides matching TRBD2. V gave up 3 bases and J gave up 4 bases; unmatched junction bases: 4. CDR3 length equals 16 residues. Looked up from germline, CDR1 is LNHNV and CDR2 is YYDKDF (reference sequence).